This T cell receptor (beta chain) was documented in a study of shared clonotypes between healthy human individuals. The table lists this clone with a few counts. No antigen is known for it. The method was immunoSEQ multiplex PCR; TCRdb's version includes in-frame clones alone and lacks a portion of them. The sample lists roughly 2 million clones; roughly 95% were seen once. Among the donors, all were Caucasian adults who lived in Nashville, Tennessee. Partitioning of CD4+ cells yielded a CD45RA+ naive subset and a CD45RA-negative memory subset. The CDR3 runs to 16 residues. The V and J ends lost 0 bases and 4 bases respectively, with 16 bases between them. Germline values: CDR1 SGHNT, CDR2 YYREEE (reference sequence). Study conclusions and caveats: Clonotype sharing across four donors was observed for around 4.5% of naive CD4 clonotypes. It was the non-shared clonotypes that had lower generation probabilities than clonotypes shared by all four donors.

This TCR was recovered from a man younger than 35 in good health. Sequences were obtained from naive CD4+ T cells sorted from blood. The subset here: CD45RA+ positively selected. The V call is TRBV5-4, the J call TRBJ2-5; D gene unclear. The CDR3, as DNA: TGTGCCAGCAGCTTGGCCCAGTTGGGCTCGGGAGAGACCCAGTACTTC. This encodes CASSLAQLGSGETQYF.